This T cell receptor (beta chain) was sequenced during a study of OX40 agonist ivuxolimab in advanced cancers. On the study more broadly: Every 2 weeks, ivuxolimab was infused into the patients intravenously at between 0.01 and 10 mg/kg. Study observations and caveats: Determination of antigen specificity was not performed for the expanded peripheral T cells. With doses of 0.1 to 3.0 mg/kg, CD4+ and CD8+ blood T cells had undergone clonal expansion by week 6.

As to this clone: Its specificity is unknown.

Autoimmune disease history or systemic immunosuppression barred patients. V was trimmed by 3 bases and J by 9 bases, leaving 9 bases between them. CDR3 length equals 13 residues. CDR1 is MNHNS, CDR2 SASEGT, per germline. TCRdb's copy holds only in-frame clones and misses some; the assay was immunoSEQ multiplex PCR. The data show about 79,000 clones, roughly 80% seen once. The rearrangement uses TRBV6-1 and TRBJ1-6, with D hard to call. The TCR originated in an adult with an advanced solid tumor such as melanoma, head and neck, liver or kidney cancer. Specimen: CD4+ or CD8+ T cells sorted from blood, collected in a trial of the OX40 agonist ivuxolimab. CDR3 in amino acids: CASSERHVSPLHF. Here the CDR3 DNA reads TGTGCCAGCAGTGAGAGACACGTTTCACCCCTCCACTTT.